This TCR beta chain came from a study of blood T cell repertoires in COVID-19. Study context: There were acute and convalescent COVID-19 samples, and they came from the United States, Italy and Spain. The analysed material was cDNA or gDNA that came from T cells, B-cell-depleted T cells, or PBMCs.

The CDR3 consists of 15 residues. Germline CDR1 reads LGHNA; CDR2 reads YNFKEQ. J gave up 8 bases and V 4 bases, and 13 bases lay outside the gene matches. Patients from Seattle were sampled longitudinally, starting during active infection. Original processing notes: From reference gene primer amplification, estimates of nucleated cell counts were derived. Profiled with immunoSEQ multiplex PCR; TCRdb holds only in-frame clones, not every one. Clone size and the V and J calls come from that table; the DNA yielded D and trimming. Of around 340,000 clones listed, roughly 90% are singletons. The TCR was taken from an older woman with COVID-19, enrolled during active disease. Sequenced: peripheral blood. The rearrangement joins TRBV4-2 to TRBJ1-2; 7 bases are shared with TRBD1. The CDR3 protein is CASSLQMGQSLGYTF. DNA for the CDR3: TGTGCCAGCAGCCTCCAAATGGGACAGTCCCTGGGCTACACCTTC.